This T cell receptor (beta chain) was found in a study of CD8 T cells in ankylosing spondylitis. Study conclusions and caveats: Reports say disease-linked clones showed up significantly more in matched ankylosing spondylitis synovial fluid. What appeared characteristic of ankylosing spondylitis blood was a TCR beta motif of eight highly homologous variants.

Trimming pared 4 bases from V and 2 bases from J, leaving 25 bases between. The CDR3 runs 18 residues. Germline V CDR1 and CDR2: SGHRS, YFSETQ. Points on this clonotype: Its antigen is currently unknown.

TCRdb used MiXCR to reprocess the 5' RACE reads, holding one entry per CDR3 protein. The repertoire holds some 400,000 distinct CDR3 sequences, with around 24% as singletons. This receptor was taken from a male donor with ankylosing spondylitis. The chain carries TRBV5-1 and TRBJ2-7, with D perhaps assigned TRBD1 or TRBD2 (6 bases each). The specimen sequenced was blood, either unsorted or a sorted T cell fraction (not recorded which). Here the CDR3 DNA reads TGCGCCAGCAGCCCCCGGTACGTGAGGGGGGTCCGGCCCTACGAGCAGTACTTC. Its translation: CASSPRYVRGVRPYEQYF.